This T cell receptor beta chain was sequenced in a study of PD-1 blockade in classical Hodgkin lymphoma. Time point noted: cycle 4 day 1 (C4D1), after 6 weeks of nivolumab. All patients experienced relapse after autologous stem cell transplantation, and brentuximab vedotin exposure was variable. The protocol was immunoSEQ multiplex PCR, while the TCRdb copy is restricted to in-frame clones and leaves out a portion. The table shows tens of thousands of clones, with approximately 78% occurring only once. CDR1 is SNHLY, CDR2 FYNNEI, per germline. CDR3 length equals 13 residues. The germline V and J ends were trimmed by 7 bases and 3 bases, with 10 bases remaining between them. This clone has a count of ten or more.

The chain employs TRBV2 and TRBJ1-5; TRBD1 might be the D (5 bases). The sequencing used peripheral blood mononuclear cells (PBMCs), collected before the fourth cycle of nivolumab. The sequence was obtained from a human donor with classical Hodgkin lymphoma. The DNA for the CDR3 is TGTGCCAGCATCGGGGGGGACAATCAGCCCCAGCATTTT. Residues: CASIGGDNQPQHF.